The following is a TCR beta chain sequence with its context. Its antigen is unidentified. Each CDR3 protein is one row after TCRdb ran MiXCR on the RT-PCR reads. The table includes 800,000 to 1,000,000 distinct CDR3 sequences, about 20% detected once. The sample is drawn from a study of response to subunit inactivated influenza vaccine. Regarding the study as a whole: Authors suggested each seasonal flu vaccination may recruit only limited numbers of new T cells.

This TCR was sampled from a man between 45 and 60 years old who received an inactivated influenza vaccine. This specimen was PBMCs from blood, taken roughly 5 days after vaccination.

CDR3 DNA sequence: TGCAGCGTGATGGACAGGCTGACCTACAATGAGCAGTTCTTC. Protein product: CSVMDRLTYNEQFF. V is TRBV29-1 and J is TRBJ2-1; 7 bases are a match to TRBD1. Trimming cost V 6 bases and J 2 bases; bases outside gene matches: 7. This CDR3 region has 14 residues. From germline, CDR1 is SQVTM and CDR2 ANQGSEA.